This note documents a single T cell receptor beta chain sequence. Ten or more counts support this clonotype. This receptor's antigen is unknown. Per-nucleotide qualities are absent, and no much larger clonotype sits a single base away. This sample is drawn from a study of T cell repertoires in cytomegalovirus infection (dated by TCRdb to between 2017 and 2020). In terms of the full investigation: The HLA type of each donor mattered for the analysis, because public TCR beta signatures pointed to carriage of CMV infection along with the matching HLA type.

Including cysteine and phenylalanine, the CDR3 has 17 amino acids. This entry keeps only the CDR3 DNA: 51 bases, framed from base 1. From V the trimming removes 2 bases and from J it removes 7 bases, while the gene matches leave 13 bases of the junction unaccounted for. The instrument was an Illumina HiSeq 1500. Through fastp at Q25 and MiXCR, TCRdb rebuilt clones from the public reads, retaining in-frame beta chains. Identical CDR3 proteins give one entry, which carries the most common genes and DNA. The sample has about 210,000 distinct CDR3 sequences on record, about 5.9% of them singletons. The ten largest clonotypes hold under 7% of the sample. The paper as a whole reports these results and caveats: The ex vivo response was dominated by HLA-C-restricted CMV-specific TCR beta clonotypes, which also provided the single most frequent clonotype in two of eight donors. In both this cohort and an independent cohort of over 350 donors, the cumulative frequency of public TCR beta family members distinguished carriers of CMV infection plus the relevant HLA type.

The chain is made from TRBV12-3 or TRBV12-4 and TRBJ1-2, with 10 middle bases fitting TRBD1. The TCR comes from a human donor in good health (CMV status not recorded). Some clones in this sample may be carry-over from other donors' samples. The source material was PBMCs. The nucleotides read TGTGCCAGCAGTTTAAGGGACAGGGGATTGGAGGAGTTTGGCTACACCTTC. This yields the protein CASSLRDRGLEEFGYTF.